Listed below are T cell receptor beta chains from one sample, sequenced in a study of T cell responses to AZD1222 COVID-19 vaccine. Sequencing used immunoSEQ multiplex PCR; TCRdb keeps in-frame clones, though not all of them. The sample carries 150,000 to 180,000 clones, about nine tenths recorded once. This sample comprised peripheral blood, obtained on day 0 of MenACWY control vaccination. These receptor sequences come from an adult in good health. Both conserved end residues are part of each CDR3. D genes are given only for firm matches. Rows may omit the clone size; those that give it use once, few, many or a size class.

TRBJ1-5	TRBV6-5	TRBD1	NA	TGTGCCAGCAGACAAGACAGGGACCAGCCCCAGCATTTT	CASRQDRDQPQHF
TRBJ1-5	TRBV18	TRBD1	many	TGTGCCAGCTCACCGACAGGGTTGGGTCAGCCCCAGCATTTT	CASSPTGLGQPQHF
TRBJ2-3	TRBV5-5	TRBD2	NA	TGTGCCAGCAGCCTTGGCGGCGGGGGAACAGATACGCAGTATTTT	CASSLGGGGTDTQYF
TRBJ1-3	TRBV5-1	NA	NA	TGCGCCAGCAGCTTGGATCAGTCTGGAAACACCATATATTTT	CASSLDQSGNTIYF
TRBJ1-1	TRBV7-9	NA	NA	TGTGCCAGCAGCCCCAAGGGGCGGGGGAACACTGAAGCTTTCTTT	CASSPKGRGNTEAFF
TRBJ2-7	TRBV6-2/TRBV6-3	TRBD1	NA	TGTGCCAGCAGTTACTTCCGGGACAGGGGTCTGGGCGAGCAGTACTTC	CASSYFRDRGLGEQYF
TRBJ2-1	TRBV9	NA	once	TGTGCCAGCAGCGTAGGGATCACTCAGGGGAGGGGGCAGTTCTTC	CASSVGITQGRGQFF
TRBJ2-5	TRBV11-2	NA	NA	TGTGCCAGCAGCTTATTCCGGGGTGGAGAGACCCAGTACTTC	CASSLFRGGETQYF
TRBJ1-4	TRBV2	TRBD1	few	TGTGCCAGCTCCTCTCAGGGGGCGGCTAATGAAAAACTGTTTTTT	CASSSQGAANEKLFF
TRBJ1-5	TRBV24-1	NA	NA	TGTGCCACCAGTGGATCGGGGTGGGATCAGCCCCAGCATTTT	CATSGSGWDQPQHF
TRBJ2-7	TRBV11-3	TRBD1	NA	TGTGCCAGCAGCCTTGGACAGGTTCTCTCCTACGAGCAGTACTTC	CASSLGQVLSYEQYF
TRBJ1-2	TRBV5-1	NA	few	TGCGCCAGCAGCTTGGACAGGGCGGGTAACTATGGCTACACCTTC	CASSLDRAGNYGYTF